This T cell receptor (beta chain) was retrieved from a study of control samples from healthy donors and cancer patients. As regards this clone: This sample includes further DNA sequences coding for the same CDR3.

The V gene's germline CDR1 is SEHNR and CDR2 FQNEAQ (reference sequence). V dropped 1 base and J dropped 0 bases, with 12 bases sitting between them. This CDR3 is built from 16 residues. Sequenced by immunoSEQ multiplex PCR; TCRdb stores in-frame clones only, minus some. The data contain about 86,000 clones, approximately 93% of them singletons. This sequence was found in a woman aged 25 to 39 in good health. The sequenced sample consisted of blood. The chain carries TRBV7-9 and TRBJ1-1; D may be TRBD1 (6 bases). The CDR3 bases are TGTGCCAGCAGCTTAGATGGGGGCTTTTTGAACACTGAAGCTTTCTTT. Encoded protein: CASSLDGGFLNTEAFF.